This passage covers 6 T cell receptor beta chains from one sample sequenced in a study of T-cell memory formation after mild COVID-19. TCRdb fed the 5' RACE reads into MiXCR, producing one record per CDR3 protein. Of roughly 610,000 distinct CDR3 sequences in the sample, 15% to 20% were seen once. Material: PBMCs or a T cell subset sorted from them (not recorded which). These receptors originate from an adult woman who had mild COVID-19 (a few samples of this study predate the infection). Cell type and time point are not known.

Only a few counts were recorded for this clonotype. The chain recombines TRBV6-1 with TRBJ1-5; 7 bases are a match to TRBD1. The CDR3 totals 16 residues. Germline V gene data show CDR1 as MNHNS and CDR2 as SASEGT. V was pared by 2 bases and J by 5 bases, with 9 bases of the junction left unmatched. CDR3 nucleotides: TGTGCCAGCAGTGAATATGGGACAGAGGGCGATCAGCCCCAGCATTTT. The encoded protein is CASSEYGTEGDQPQHF.

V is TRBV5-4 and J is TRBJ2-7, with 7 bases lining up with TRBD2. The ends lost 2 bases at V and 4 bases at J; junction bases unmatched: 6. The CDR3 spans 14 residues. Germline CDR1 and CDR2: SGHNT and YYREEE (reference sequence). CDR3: CASSFGAGTYEQYF. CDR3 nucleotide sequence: TGTGCCAGCAGCTTTGGAGCGGGGACGTACGAGCAGTACTTC.

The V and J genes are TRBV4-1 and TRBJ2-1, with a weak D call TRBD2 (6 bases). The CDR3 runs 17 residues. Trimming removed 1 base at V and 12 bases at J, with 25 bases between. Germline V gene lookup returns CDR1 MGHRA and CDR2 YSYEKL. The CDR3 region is CASSQAVNQRAGAGQFF. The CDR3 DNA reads TGCGCCAGCAGCCAAGCAGTTAACCAGCGGGCGGGCGCAGGGCAGTTCTTC.

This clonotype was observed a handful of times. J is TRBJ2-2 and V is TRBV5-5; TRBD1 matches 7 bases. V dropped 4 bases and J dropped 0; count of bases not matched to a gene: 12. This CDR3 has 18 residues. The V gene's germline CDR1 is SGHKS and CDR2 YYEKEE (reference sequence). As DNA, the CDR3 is TGTGCCAGCAGCCTATCGGTCAGGGGGACATCGAACACCGGGGAGCTGTTTTTT. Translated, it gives CASSLSVRGTSNTGELFF. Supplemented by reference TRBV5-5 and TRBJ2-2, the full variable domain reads DAGVTQSPTHLIKTRGQQVTLRCSPISGHKSVSWYQQVLGQGPQFIFQYYEKEERGRGNFPDRFSARQFPNYSSELNVNALLLGDSALYLCASSLSVRGTSNTGELFFGEGSRLTVL.

This CDR3 is CATSSLTGSTGNEQFF. DNA for the CDR3: TGTGCCACCAGCAGCTTAACAGGGTCTACGGGGAATGAGCAGTTCTTC. The chain carries TRBV15 and TRBJ2-1, with a possible D match to TRBD1 (6 bases). This CDR3 region has 16 residues. The ends were cut back, 3 bases at V and 7 bases at J, with 19 bases in the middle. Germline lookup yields CDR1 LNHNV and CDR2 YYDKDF (reference sequence). The whole variable domain, remainder taken from reference TRBV15 and TRBJ2-1, is DAMVIQNPRYQVTQFGKPVTLSCSQTLNHNVMYWYQQKSSQAPKLLFHYYDKDFNNEADTPDNFQSRRPNTSFCFLDIRSPGLGDTAMYLCATSSLTGSTGNEQFFGPGTRLTVL.

CDR3 sequence reads: CASSLWGGSSYNEQFF. The CDR3 coding sequence is TGTGCCAGCAGTTTATGGGGCGGGAGCTCCTACAATGAGCAGTTCTTC. The chain employs TRBV12-3 or TRBV12-4 and TRBJ2-1; 7 positions agree with TRBD2. This CDR3 has 16 residues. J gave up 0 bases and V 2 bases, and 4 bases lay outside the gene matches.